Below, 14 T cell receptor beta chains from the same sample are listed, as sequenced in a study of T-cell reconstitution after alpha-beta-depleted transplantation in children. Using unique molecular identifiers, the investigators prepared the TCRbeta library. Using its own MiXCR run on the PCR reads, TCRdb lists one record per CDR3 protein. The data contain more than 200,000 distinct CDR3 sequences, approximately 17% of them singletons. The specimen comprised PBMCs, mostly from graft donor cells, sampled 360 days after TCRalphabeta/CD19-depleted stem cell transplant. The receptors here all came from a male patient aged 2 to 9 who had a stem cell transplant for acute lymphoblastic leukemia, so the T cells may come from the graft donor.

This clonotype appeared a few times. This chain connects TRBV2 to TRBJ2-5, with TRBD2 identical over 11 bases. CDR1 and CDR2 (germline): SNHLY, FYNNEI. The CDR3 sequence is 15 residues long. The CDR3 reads CAPGTSGPRGETQYF. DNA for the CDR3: TGTGCTCCCGGGACTAGCGGTCCCCGAGGGGAGACCCAGTACTTC.

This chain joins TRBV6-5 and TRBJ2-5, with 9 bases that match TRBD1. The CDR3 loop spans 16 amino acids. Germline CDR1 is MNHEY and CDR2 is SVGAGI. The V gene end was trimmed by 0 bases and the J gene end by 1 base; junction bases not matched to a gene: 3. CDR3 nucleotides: TGTGCCAGCAGTTACTCAAGGACAGGGGCCCAAGAGACCCAGTACTTC. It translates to CASSYSRTGAQETQYF.

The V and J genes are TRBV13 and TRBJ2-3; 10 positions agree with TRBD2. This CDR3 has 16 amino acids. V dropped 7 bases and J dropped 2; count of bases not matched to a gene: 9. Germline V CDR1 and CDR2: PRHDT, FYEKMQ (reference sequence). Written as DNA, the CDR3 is TGTGCCAGCAATAAGGGACTAGCGAGAGACACAGATACGCAGTATTTT. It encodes CASNKGLARDTDTQYF. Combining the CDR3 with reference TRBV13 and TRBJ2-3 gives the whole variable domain AAGVIQSPRHLIKEKRETATLKCYPIPRHDTVYWYQQGPGQDPQFLISFYEKMQSDKGSIPDRFSAQQFSDYHSELNMSSLELGDSALYFCASNKGLARDTDTQYFGPGTRLTVL.

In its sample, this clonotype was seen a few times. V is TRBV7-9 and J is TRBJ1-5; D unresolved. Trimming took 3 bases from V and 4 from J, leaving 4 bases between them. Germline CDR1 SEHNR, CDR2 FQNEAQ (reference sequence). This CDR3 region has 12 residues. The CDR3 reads CASSFYNQPQHF. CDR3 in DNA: TGTGCCAGCAGCTTTTATAATCAGCCCCAGCATTTT.

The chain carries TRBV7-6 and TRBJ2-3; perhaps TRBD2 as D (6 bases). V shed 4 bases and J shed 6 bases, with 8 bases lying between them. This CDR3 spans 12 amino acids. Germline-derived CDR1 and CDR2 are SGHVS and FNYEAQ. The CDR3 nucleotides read TGTGCCAGCAGCTGGGCGGGGGATACGCAGTATTTT. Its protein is CASSWAGDTQYF. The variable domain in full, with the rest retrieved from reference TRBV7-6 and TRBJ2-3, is GAGVSQSPRYKVTKRGQDVALRCDPISGHVSLYWYRQALGQGPEFLTYFNYEAQQDKSGLPNDRFSAERPEGSISTLTIQRTEQRDSAMYRCASSWAGDTQYFGPGTRLTVL.

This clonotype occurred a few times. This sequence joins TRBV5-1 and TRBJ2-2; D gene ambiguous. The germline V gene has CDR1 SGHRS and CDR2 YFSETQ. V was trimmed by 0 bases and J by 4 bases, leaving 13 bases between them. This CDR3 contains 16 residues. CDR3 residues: CASSLGTHTATGELFF. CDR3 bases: TGCGCCAGCAGCTTGGGGACCCACACCGCCACCGGGGAGCTGTTTTTT.

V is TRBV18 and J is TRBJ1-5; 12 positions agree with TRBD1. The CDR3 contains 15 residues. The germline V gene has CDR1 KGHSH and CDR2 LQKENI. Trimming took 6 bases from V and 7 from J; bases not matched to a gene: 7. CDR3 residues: CASSRDRGRIQPQHF. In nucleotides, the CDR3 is TGTGCCAGCTCCAGGGACAGGGGGCGCATCCAGCCCCAGCATTTT.

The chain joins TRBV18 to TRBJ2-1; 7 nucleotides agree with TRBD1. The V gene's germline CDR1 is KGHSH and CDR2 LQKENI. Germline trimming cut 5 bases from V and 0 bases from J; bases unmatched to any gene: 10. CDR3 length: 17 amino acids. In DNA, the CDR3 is TGTGCCAGCTCAAACACAGGGGCCCGGGTCTCCTACAATGAGCAGTTCTTC. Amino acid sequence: CASSNTGARVSYNEQFF.

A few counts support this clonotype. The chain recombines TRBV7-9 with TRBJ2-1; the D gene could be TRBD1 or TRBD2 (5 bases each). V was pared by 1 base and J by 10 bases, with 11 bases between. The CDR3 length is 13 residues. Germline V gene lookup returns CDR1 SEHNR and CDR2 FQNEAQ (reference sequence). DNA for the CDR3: TGTGCCAGCAGCTTAGGGGGGACGTGGGAGCAGTTCTTC. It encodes CASSLGGTWEQFF.

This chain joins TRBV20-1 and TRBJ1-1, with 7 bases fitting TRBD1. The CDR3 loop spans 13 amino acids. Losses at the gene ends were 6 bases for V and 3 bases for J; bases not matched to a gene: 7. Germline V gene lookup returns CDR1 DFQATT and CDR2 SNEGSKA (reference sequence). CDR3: CSALTGEDTEAFF. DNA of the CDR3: TGCAGTGCCCTAACAGGGGAGGACACTGAAGCTTTCTTT.

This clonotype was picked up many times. In DNA form, the CDR3 reads TGTGCCAGCAGCGTAGGAGGGGGGAACACCGGGGAGCTGTTTTTT. Its translation: CASSVGGGNTGELFF. This rearrangement joins TRBV9 to TRBJ2-2, with TRBD1 as a possible D gene (6 bases). There are 15 residues in the CDR3. V was pared by 0 bases and J by 1 base, with 7 bases between. Germline values: CDR1 SGDLS, CDR2 YYNGEE.

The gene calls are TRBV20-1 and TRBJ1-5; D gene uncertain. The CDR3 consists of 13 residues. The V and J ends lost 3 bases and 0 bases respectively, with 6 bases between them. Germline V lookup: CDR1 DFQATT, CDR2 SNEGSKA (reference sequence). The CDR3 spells CSASADSNQPQHF. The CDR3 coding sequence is TGCAGTGCTAGCGCTGATAGCAATCAGCCCCAGCATTTT.

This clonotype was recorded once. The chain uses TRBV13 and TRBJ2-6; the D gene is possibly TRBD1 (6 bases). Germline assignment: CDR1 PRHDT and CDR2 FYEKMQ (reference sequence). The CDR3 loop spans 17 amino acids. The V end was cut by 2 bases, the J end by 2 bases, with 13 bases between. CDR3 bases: TGTGCCAGCAGCTTATCTCTGGGGGCGGCTGGGGCCAACGTCCTGACTTTC. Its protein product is CASSLSLGAAGANVLTF.

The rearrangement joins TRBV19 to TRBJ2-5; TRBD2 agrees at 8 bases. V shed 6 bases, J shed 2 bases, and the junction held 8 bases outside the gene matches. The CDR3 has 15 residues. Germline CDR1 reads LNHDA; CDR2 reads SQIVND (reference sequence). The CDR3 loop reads CASSAAVAGQETQYF. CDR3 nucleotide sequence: TGTGCCAGTAGCGCCGCGGTAGCGGGGCAAGAGACCCAGTACTTC.